The 22 T cell receptor beta chains given below trace back to one sample, sequenced in a study of T cells after yellow fever vaccination (dated by TCRdb to about 2019). Per the publication, the treatment or condition label means: live attenuated yellow fever vaccine strain. Library creation used 5' RACE. The sequencing machine was an Illumina HiSeq 2500. TCRdb itself trimmed the public reads at Q25 with fastp, ran MiXCR and retained productive beta chains. Records with the same CDR3 protein are collapsed into one entry carrying the most frequent genes and DNA. The sample has more than 250,000 distinct CDR3 sequences on record, about 6.6% of them singletons. Roughly a sixth of the sample is taken by the ten largest. The material sequenced was PBMCs, taken approximately 40 days after the first yellow fever vaccination. These receptors came from a man between 18 and 35 years old who received the YFV17D yellow fever vaccine.

This clonotype was detected a few times. This chain connects TRBV9 to TRBJ2-1; 9 bases fit TRBD2. The CDR3 runs 16 residues. Trimming at V came to 0 bases and at J to 3 bases, leaving 4 bases not matched to a gene. Per germline, CDR1 SGDLS and CDR2 YYNGEE. The CDR3 sequence: CASSVAGRGGYNEQFF. As DNA, the CDR3 is TGTGCCAGCAGCGTAGCCGGGCGGGGGGGCTACAATGAGCAGTTCTTC. The variable domain in full, with the rest retrieved from reference TRBV9 and TRBJ2-1, is DSGVTQTPKHLITATGQRVTLRCSPRSGDLSVYWYQQSLDQGLQFLIQYYNGEERAKGNILERFSAQQFPDLHSELNLSSLELGDSALYFCASSVAGRGGYNEQFFGPGTRLTVL.

This chain uses TRBV5-1 with TRBJ1-1; 7 bases line up with TRBD1. With V trimmed by 4 bases and J by 11 bases, 5 bases remained unmatched. Germline V gene data show CDR1 as SGHRS and CDR2 as YFSETQ. The CDR3 has 11 residues. DNA of the CDR3: TGCGCCAGCAGCCTTGAGGGGGCGGCTTTCTTT. Translation: CASSLEGAAFF.

The J gene is TRBJ1-2, the V gene TRBV7-2; D not certain. V gave up 2 bases and J gave up 8 bases, with 9 bases separating them. The CDR3 has 12 residues. Germline V gene sequence: CDR1 SGHTA, CDR2 FQGNSA. The CDR3 loop reads CASSLLGRGYTF. The CDR3, as DNA: TGTGCCAGCAGCTTACTGGGCCGGGGCTACACCTTC.

The chain uses TRBV4-1 and TRBJ2-3; TRBD2 agrees at 8 bases. V lost 8 bases and J lost 6; bases outside the gene matches: 16. The CDR3 is 16 amino acids. In germline, CDR1 is MGHRA, CDR2 YSYEKL. Written as DNA, the CDR3 is TGCGCCAGCCGTGGTTCGAGGACTAGCAGTCCCGATACGCAGTATTTT. Translated, it gives CASRGSRTSSPDTQYF.

This clonotype was counted between two and nine times. V gene TRBV29-1 combines with J gene TRBJ1-3; tentatively, D is TRBD1 (6 bases). The V end was cut by 7 bases, the J end by 0 bases, with 10 bases between. The CDR3 has 13 residues. CDR1 and CDR2 from the germline V gene are SQVTM and ANQGSEA. DNA for the CDR3: TGCAGCGGTTCAGGGGTCTCTGGAAACACCATATATTTT. The encoded protein is CSGSGVSGNTIYF.

This clonotype was seen a few times. This chain connects TRBV5-1 to TRBJ2-1; 12 bases align to TRBD2. The V segment lost 3 bases and the J segment 11 bases; nucleotides outside the gene matches: 9. Germline V CDR1 and CDR2: SGHRS, YFSETQ. The CDR3 loop spans 15 amino acids. The DNA for the CDR3 is TGCGCCAGCAGCTCTTCCGGGACTAGCGGGTCTAAGCAGTTCTTC. Its translation is CASSSSGTSGSKQFF.

The genes are TRBV6-5 and TRBJ2-7; 8 bases match TRBD2. CDR3 length: 17 amino acids. Unmatched junction bases numbered 17, after V lost 4 bases and J lost 6 bases. Germline V gene data show CDR1 as MNHEY and CDR2 as SVGAGI. The CDR3 bases are TGTGCCAGCAGTTTCCAAAGGTTAATAGCGGGGATTAGCGAGCAGTACGTC. This codes for CASSFQRLIAGISEQYV.

The rearrangement joins TRBV28 to TRBJ2-7, with D unresolved. CDR1 is MDHEN and CDR2 is SYDVKM in the germline V gene. The germline V and J ends were trimmed by 8 bases and 9 bases, with 17 bases remaining between them. The CDR3 is 12 amino acids. The DNA of the CDR3 is TGTGCCAGCGGTACCTATGGGGTAGGGCAGTACGTC. Translation gives CASGTYGVGQYV.

The table lists this clonotype with a few counts. V usage is TRBV12-3 or TRBV12-4 and J usage is TRBJ2-6; D is unclear. V lost 6 bases, J lost 0 bases, and 6 bases lay in between. The CDR3 runs to 14 residues. This CDR3 reads CASSEVSGANVLTF. The CDR3, as DNA: TGTGCCAGCAGCGAGGTCTCTGGGGCCAACGTCCTGACTTTC.

The table lists this clonotype with a few counts. This chain links TRBV5-4 with TRBJ2-2, with D perhaps matching TRBD2 (6 bases). The CDR3 totals 13 residues. Germline lookup yields CDR1 SGHNT and CDR2 YYREEE (reference sequence). V was trimmed by 5 bases and J by 5 bases, leaving 10 bases between them. CDR3 region: CASRGGWTGELFF. CDR3 DNA: TGTGCCAGCAGGGGGGGTTGGACCGGGGAGCTGTTTTTT.

This clonotype has just a few counts. The rearrangement joins TRBV20-1 to TRBJ1-4, with no clear D. Trimming cost V 3 bases and J 5 bases, with 10 bases left between them. CDR1 is DFQATT and CDR2 is SNEGSKA in the germline V gene (reference sequence). This CDR3 has 13 amino acids. CDR3 amino acids: CSARTFQNEKLFF. The CDR3 DNA follows: TGCAGTGCTAGGACCTTTCAGAATGAAAAACTGTTTTTT.

This clonotype was counted many times. The J gene is TRBJ2-1, the V gene TRBV5-4; D is perhaps TRBD2 (6 bases). CDR3 size: 16 residues. The germline V gene has CDR1 SGHNT and CDR2 YYREEE (reference sequence). V lost 4 bases, J lost 9 bases, and 23 bases lay in between. This CDR3 is CASSAGAGTIGGEQFF. DNA for the CDR3: TGTGCCAGCAGCGCCGGTGCGGGGACGATTGGGGGTGAGCAGTTCTTC.

This CDR3 is CASSKIYAEAFF. The DNA of the CDR3 is TGTGCCAGCAGCAAAATCTACGCTGAAGCTTTCTTT. The chain recombines TRBV28 with TRBJ1-1, with D unclear. The CDR3 is 12 residues long. Germline CDR1 is MDHEN and CDR2 is SYDVKM. Trimming cost V 6 bases and J 6 bases, with 11 bases left between them. Full variable domain (remainder filled in from reference TRBV28 and TRBJ1-1): DVKVTQSSRYLVKRTGEKVFLECVQDMDHENMFWYRQDPGLGLRLIYFSYDVKMKEKGDIPEGYSVSREKKERFSLILESASTNQTSMYLCASSKIYAEAFFGQGTRLTVV.

This clonotype was seen many times. The chain combines TRBV6-2 or TRBV6-3 with TRBJ2-4; weak D call: TRBD2 (5 bases). CDR1 is MNHEY and CDR2 is SVGEGT in the germline V gene. The V and J ends lost 4 bases and 0 bases respectively, with 13 bases between them. This CDR3 comprises 16 residues. CDR3 sequence: CASSSWTVLAKNIQYF. The CDR3 bases are TGTGCCAGCAGTTCCTGGACTGTACTAGCCAAAAACATTCAGTACTTC.

This clonotype was recorded a few times. The rearrangement joins TRBV12-3 or TRBV12-4 to TRBJ1-2; D gene unclear. The CDR3 is made up of 15 amino acids. V shed 6 bases and J shed 1 base, with 15 bases lying between them. The CDR3 here is CASSIRAWGNYGYTF. In DNA, the CDR3 is TGTGCCAGCAGCATACGGGCCTGGGGTAACTATGGCTACACCTTC.

The chain combines TRBV5-1 with TRBJ2-7; 7 bases map to TRBD1. V trimming: 2 bases; J trimming: 0 bases; junction bases outside the gene matches: 5. The germline gives CDR1 SGHRS, CDR2 YFSETQ. The CDR3 is made up of 15 amino acids. CDR3 loop: CASSFGDRDSYEQYF. The CDR3 DNA follows: TGCGCCAGCAGCTTCGGCGACAGGGACTCCTACGAGCAGTACTTC.

A few counts support this clonotype. This chain links TRBV5-1 with TRBJ1-1, with D uncertain. This CDR3 has 13 amino acids. The germline V gene encodes CDR1 SGHRS and CDR2 YFSETQ. V gave up 4 bases and J gave up 1 base, with 8 bases separating them. CDR3: CASSRLENTEAFF. The CDR3, as DNA: TGCGCCAGCAGCCGACTGGAGAACACTGAAGCTTTCTTT.

The chain is built from TRBV7-9 and TRBJ2-4; possible D gene TRBD1, 5 bases. CDR3 length equals 15 residues. V lost 4 bases to trimming and J lost 0 bases, with 10 bases between them. Germline V gene data show CDR1 as SEHNR and CDR2 as FQNEAQ (reference sequence). DNA of the CDR3: TGTGCCAGCAGCTCCTTTCAGGGAGCCAAAAACATTCAGTACTTC. This encodes CASSSFQGAKNIQYF.

This clonotype has more than one count but fewer than ten. In nucleotides, the CDR3 is TGTGCCAGTAGTCCTACAGGGTTGGAGACCCAGTACTTC. It codes for CASSPTGLETQYF. The gene calls are TRBV19 and TRBJ2-5, with D perhaps matching TRBD1 (6 bases). V gave up 5 bases and J gave up 5 bases, with 12 bases separating them. The CDR3 extends over 13 amino acids. Germline V CDR1 and CDR2: LNHDA, SQIVND (reference sequence).

This clonotype was seen a few times. The V and J genes are TRBV20-1 and TRBJ2-3; 7 bases align to TRBD1. Germline trimming cut 5 bases from V and 5 bases from J; bases unmatched to any gene: 13. The CDR3 is 15 amino acids. Germline assignment: CDR1 DFQATT and CDR2 SNEGSKA (reference sequence). The CDR3, as DNA: TGCAGTGCTCCCAACGTCGACAGGGCGGGAGATACGCAGTATTTT. The encoded protein is CSAPNVDRAGDTQYF.

There are a few counts of this clonotype. The gene calls are TRBV6-1 and TRBJ1-6; 8 bases are a match to TRBD1. Trimming at V came to 7 bases and at J to 7 bases, leaving 9 bases not matched to a gene. Germline CDR1 MNHNS, CDR2 SASEGT. This CDR3 has 15 residues. The CDR3 DNA sequence: TGTGCCAGCACCCTCGGACAGGGATGGAATTCACCCCTCCACTTT. It encodes CASTLGQGWNSPLHF.

This chain links TRBV7-3 with TRBJ2-3; the D is unclear. The CDR3 loop spans 17 amino acids. CDR1 and CDR2 (germline): SGHTA, FQGTGA. Trimming stripped 2 bases from V and 4 bases from J, with 19 bases between. The CDR3, as DNA: TGTGCCAGCAGCTTAGTCGGAGTCCGAACGTCCCCAGATACGCAGTATTTT. Translating gives CASSLVGVRTSPDTQYF.